The source of this T cell receptor beta chain is a study of identical twins. This clonotype was observed a handful of times. From the 5' RACE reads, TCRdb called clonotypes with MiXCR, one entry per CDR3 protein. The repertoire holds a few hundred thousand distinct CDR3 sequences, 14% seen once, with more than 0.8% in the top ten. These data also featured in a second study, about yellow fever vaccine responses in identical twins.

The origin of this receptor is a woman under 30 in good health. The sequenced material came from CD4+ T cells sorted from blood.

The CDR3 loop reads CASSLDLHDEQYF. The CDR3 coding sequence is TGCGCCAGCAGCTTAGACTTACACGACGAGCAGTACTTC. The J gene is TRBJ2-7, the V gene TRBV5-1; no clear D. Germline V gene lookup returns CDR1 SGHRS and CDR2 YFSETQ. The CDR3 contains 13 residues. V dropped 2 bases and J dropped 5 bases, with 11 bases sitting between them.